The present entry profiles one T cell receptor (beta chain) with its context. Generated by immunoSEQ multiplex PCR, the TCRdb table keeps only in-frame clones and is missing some. The table records some 66,000 clones, approximately 79% of them present only once. These data belong to a study of blood T cell repertoires in COVID-19. Study context: T cells, B-cell-depleted T cells, or PBMCs provided the cDNA or gDNA that served as material.

V was pared by 3 bases and J by 8 bases, with 7 bases of the junction left unmatched. Germline values: CDR1 MNHNS, CDR2 SASEGT. The CDR3 covers 16 residues. Sequences were obtained from peripheral blood. This chain links TRBV6-1 with TRBJ2-3, with 14 bases fitting TRBD2. This receptor was taken from a man aged 55 to 70 with acute or convalescent COVID-19. CDR3 region: CASSEGLAGVRGTQYF. In nucleotides, the CDR3 is TGTGCCAGCAGTGAGGGACTAGCGGGGGTCAGAGGTACGCAGTATTTT.